This TCR beta chain was profiled in a study of T-cell reconstitution after alpha-beta-depleted transplantation in children. Library preparation (for TCRbeta) was performed with unique molecular identifiers. TCRdb used MiXCR to reprocess the PCR reads, holding one entry per CDR3 protein. The data hold about 980,000 distinct CDR3 sequences, with about 29% observed a single time. In its sample, this clonotype was seen once. Its antigen is unidentified. Regarding the study as a whole: Most T-cell counts and diversity one year after the transplant came from T cells that were newly produced.

V was trimmed by 5 bases and J by 4 bases, leaving 11 bases between them. Germline V gene data show CDR1 as SSHAT and CDR2 as FNYEAQ (reference sequence). This CDR3 is 14 amino acids long. The starting material was PBMCs, mostly from graft donor cells, obtained 360 days after TCRalphabeta/CD19-depleted stem cell transplant. This chain links TRBV7-7 with TRBJ2-2, with D unresolved. This receptor was identified in a boy in the first two years of life who had a stem cell transplant for SCID, so the T cells may come from the graft donor. CDR3 protein: CASSQKEFTGELFF. The CDR3 DNA reads as TGTGCCAGCAGCCAGAAAGAATTCACCGGGGAGCTGTTTTTT.